Below, 29 T cell receptor beta chains from the same sample are listed, as sequenced in a study of blood T cell repertoires in COVID-19. Sequenced by immunoSEQ multiplex PCR; TCRdb stores in-frame clones only, minus some. The sample records about 74,000 clones, more than 75% being singletons. Source material: peripheral blood. These receptors were collected from a human donor in a cohort sampled during active COVID-19.

In DNA, the CDR3 is TGTGCCACGGATGGACTTAGTTCGGGGACAGGGGGGACCGGGGAGCTGTTTTTT. It specifies CATDGLSSGTGGTGELFF. The rearrangement joins TRBV10-3 to TRBJ2-2; 11 positions agree with TRBD1. The V and J ends lost 10 bases and 5 bases, in that order; junction bases with no gene match: 18. The germline CDR1 and CDR2 sequences are ENHRY and SYGVKD. The CDR3 consists of 18 residues.

In DNA, the CDR3 is TGTGCCAGCAGTCCGACTAGCGGGAACCTAGGTGAGCAGTACTTC. Residues: CASSPTSGNLGEQYF. J is TRBJ2-7 and V is TRBV27, with 11 bases lining up with TRBD2. V lost 5 bases and J lost 7; bases outside the gene matches: 10. The germline CDR1 and CDR2 sequences are MNHEY and SMNVEV (reference sequence). The CDR3 consists of 15 residues.

A remark on this clone: This sequence may be a read error, since a much larger clone differs from it by one base. This chain joins TRBV4-3 and TRBJ2-7, with TRBD2 matching over 9 bases. Germline V gene data show CDR1 as LGHNA and CDR2 as YSLEER. V shed 0 bases, J shed 4 bases, and the junction held 7 bases outside the gene matches. This CDR3 spans 16 amino acids. CDR3 residues: CASSQEPSGKRYEQYF. CDR3 nucleotides: TGCGCCAGCAGCCAAGAGCCTAGCGGGAAAAGATACGAGCAGTACTTC.

This rearrangement joins TRBV30 to TRBJ2-7, with 7 bases lining up with TRBD2. Germline trimming cut 1 base from V and 7 bases from J; bases unmatched to any gene: 7. The CDR3 is 13 amino acids. Per the germline V gene, CDR1 is GTSNPN and CDR2 is SVGIG (reference sequence). The CDR3 DNA follows: TGTGCCTGGAGTGGAGATGAGGGAGGGGAGCAGTACTTC. Protein sequence: CAWSGDEGGEQYF.

The chain links TRBV3-1 (or the pseudogene TRBV3-2) to TRBJ2-5, with D unclear. Germline CDR1 reads LGHDT; CDR2 reads YNNKEL (reference sequence). Deletions cut 2 bases from V and 3 bases from J, with 13 bases between. This CDR3 spans 15 amino acids. The CDR3 spells CASSQRRPGEETQYF. The CDR3 bases are TGTGCCAGCAGCCAACGACGACCAGGTGAAGAGACCCAGTACTTC.

The chain uses TRBV12-3 or TRBV12-4 and TRBJ2-7; maybe TRBD1 (6 bases). This CDR3 has 13 residues. V shed 7 bases and J shed 2 bases, with 12 bases lying between them. The CDR3 protein is CASTPGDPYEQYF. CDR3 coding DNA: TGTGCCAGCACCCCAGGGGACCCCTACGAGCAGTACTTC.

The genes are TRBV7-9 and TRBJ2-7; TRBD1 matches at 8 bases. Germline CDR1 SEHNR, CDR2 FQNEAQ (reference sequence). V shed 4 bases and J 6 bases; nucleotides not matched to a gene: 14. CDR3 length: 16 residues. The CDR3 nucleotides read TGTGCCAGCAGCTCCGGCACGGCAGGGGGCATGGGCGAGCAGTACTTC. It encodes CASSSGTAGGMGEQYF.

This sequence joins TRBV11-2 and TRBJ2-7; TRBD1 aligns across 7 bases. This CDR3 is 16 amino acids long. V lost 1 base, J lost 1 base, and 7 bases stayed unmatched. Germline-derived CDR1 and CDR2 are SGHAT and FQNNGV. CDR3 nucleotide sequence: TGTGCCAGCAGCTTAGCCTCCGGGACAGCTTCCTACGAGCAGTACTTC. This gives the protein CASSLASGTASYEQYF.

The DNA of the CDR3 is TGTGCCAGCAGCGGGGGTCGCCCCTCGGGGGAAGAGACCCAGTACTTC. Encoded protein: CASSGGRPSGEETQYF. The V gene is TRBV3-1 (or the pseudogene TRBV3-2), the J gene TRBJ2-5; a weak D match, TRBD2 (6 bases). Trimming cost V 5 bases and J 3 bases, with 19 bases left between them. The CDR3 consists of 16 residues. The germline gives CDR1 LGHDT, CDR2 YNNKEL (reference sequence).

The chain employs TRBV11-3 and TRBJ2-6; perhaps TRBD2 as D (5 bases). Trimming stripped 3 bases from V and 0 bases from J, with 6 bases between. The CDR3 consists of 15 residues. Germline values: CDR1 SGHNT, CDR2 YENEEA. CDR3: CASSFGSSGANVLTF. The CDR3 bases are TGTGCCAGCAGCTTTGGGAGCTCTGGGGCCAACGTCCTGACTTTC.

Notes on this clone: The germline gene is not matched at one end of the junction; a read error may be the cause. The chain links TRBV5-1 to TRBJ1-1, with 12 bases identical to TRBD1. The germline CDR1 and CDR2 sequences are SGHRS and YFSETQ. The CDR3 is 16 amino acids. CDR3 bases: TGCGCCAGCAGTTTGGGACAGGGGGCGATGGGCACTGAAGCTTTCTTT. Protein: CASSLGQGAMGTEAFF.

The chain carries TRBV27 and TRBJ2-7, with a weak D call TRBD1 (5 bases). The CDR3 loop spans 13 amino acids. Trimming took off 2 bases at V and 2 bases at J, with 7 bases between the two ends. Germline CDR1 MNHEY, CDR2 SMNVEV (reference sequence). The CDR3 here is CASSLKDTYEQYF. The CDR3 DNA reads TGTGCCAGCAGTTTAAAGGACACCTACGAGCAGTACTTC.

The rearrangement uses TRBV5-6 and TRBJ1-3, with TRBD1 matching over 9 bases. V trimming: 4 bases; J trimming: 0 bases; junction bases outside the gene matches: 8. CDR3 size: 17 residues. Germline V gene data show CDR1 as SGHDT and CDR2 as YYEEEE. The CDR3 nucleotides are TGTGCCAGCAGCGGCGGACAGGGGCGAAGCTCTGGAAACACCATATATTTT. Its translation is CASSGGQGRSSGNTIYF.

J is TRBJ1-4 and V is TRBV9; no clear D gene. The germline V gene has CDR1 SGDLS and CDR2 YYNGEE. The V and J ends lost 5 bases and 7 bases respectively, with 18 bases between them. The CDR3 has 15 amino acids. The DNA for the CDR3 is TGTGCCAGCAGGGTCGGGTCCCGCGAAGGTGAAAAACTGTTTTTT. Amino acid sequence: CASRVGSREGEKLFF. Full variable domain (outside the CDR3, taken from reference TRBV9 and TRBJ1-4): DSGVTQTPKHLITATGQRVTLRCSPRSGDLSVYWYQQSLDQGLQFLIQYYNGEERAKGNILERFSAQQFPDLHSELNLSSLELGDSALYFCASRVGSREGEKLFFGSGTQLSVL.

The chain is built from TRBV27 and TRBJ1-4; 10 bases map to TRBD1. V was pared by 4 bases and J by 6 bases, with 14 bases of the junction left unmatched. CDR3 length equals 18 residues. In germline, CDR1 is MNHEY, CDR2 SMNVEV (reference sequence). CDR3 amino acids: CASSSRQGAGAHHEKLFF. CDR3 nucleotides: TGTGCCAGCAGTTCCAGACAGGGGGCTGGGGCTCACCATGAAAAACTGTTTTTT.

The V gene is TRBV6-4, the J gene TRBJ1-2, with 9 bases lining up with TRBD1. Trimming cost V 6 bases and J 4 bases; bases outside gene matches: 6. Germline V CDR1 and CDR2: MRHNA, SNTAGT. This CDR3 spans 14 amino acids. The CDR3 loop is CASSSGTGSYGYTF. The CDR3 DNA sequence: TGTGCCAGCAGCTCCGGGACAGGGAGCTATGGCTACACCTTC.

This chain links TRBV2 with TRBJ1-6; D is ambiguous. Germline V CDR1 and CDR2: SNHLY, FYNNEI. The CDR3 contains 14 residues. V was clipped by 4 bases and J by 6 bases, with 10 bases between them. Here the CDR3 DNA reads TGTGCCAGCAGTGCTTGGGGAGGTAATTCACCCCTCCACTTT. It translates to CASSAWGGNSPLHF.

The rearrangement joins TRBV10-1 to TRBJ2-3; D possibly corresponds to TRBD2 (6 bases). Germline loops: CDR1 WNHNN, CDR2 SYGVQD (reference sequence). The CDR3 is made up of 14 amino acids. The germline V and J ends were trimmed by 2 bases and 3 bases, with 9 bases remaining between them. CDR3: CASSERRETDTQYF. CDR3 in DNA: TGCGCCAGCAGTGAGAGGAGGGAGACAGATACGCAGTATTTT.

The rearrangement joins TRBV6-5 to TRBJ2-7, with 8 bases identical to TRBD1. The CDR3 consists of 13 residues. J gave up 6 bases and V 6 bases, and 7 bases lay outside the gene matches. CDR1 MNHEY and CDR2 SVGAGI come from the germline V gene. The CDR3 protein is CASRPGQGAEQYF. CDR3 DNA: TGTGCCAGCAGGCCAGGACAGGGAGCCGAGCAGTACTTC.

The V gene is TRBV2, the J gene TRBJ2-7, with 7 bases identical to TRBD2. Germline trimming cut 8 bases from V and 4 bases from J; bases unmatched to any gene: 5. The CDR3 runs to 12 residues. Germline V gene sequence: CDR1 SNHLY, CDR2 FYNNEI. The CDR3 is CASRGVLYEQYF. In nucleotides, the CDR3 is TGTGCCAGCCGGGGGGTCCTTTACGAGCAGTACTTC.

The genes are TRBV19 and TRBJ1-1, with TRBD1 matching over 10 bases. CDR3 length: 16 residues. CDR1 is LNHDA, CDR2 SQIVND, per germline (reference sequence). The trim removed 2 bases at V and 4 bases at J, leaving 7 bases unmatched. CDR3 sequence: CASSISGTGAPTEAFF. For the CDR3, the DNA is TGTGCCAGTAGTATATCAGGGACAGGGGCCCCCACTGAAGCTTTCTTT.

This chain links TRBV6-2 or TRBV6-3 with TRBJ2-7; 10 bases agree with TRBD1. After removal of 4 bases from V and 0 bases from J, the junction contained 3 bases not matched to a gene. Germline CDR1 MNHEY, CDR2 SVGEGT. The CDR3 is 15 residues long. CDR3 sequence: CASSSDRGNSYEQYF. Written as DNA, the CDR3 is TGTGCCAGCAGTTCGGACAGGGGGAACTCCTACGAGCAGTACTTC.

The gene calls are TRBV3-1 (or the pseudogene TRBV3-2) and TRBJ2-6, with unresolved D. Trimming shortened V by 0 bases and J by 0 bases, and 9 bases separated the two germline ends. Per germline, CDR1 LGHDT and CDR2 YNNKEL (reference sequence). This CDR3 is built from 17 residues. The CDR3 region has the DNA TGTGCCAGCAGCCAAGAATTAGGAGCCTCTGGGGCCAACGTCCTGACTTTC. Its translation is CASSQELGASGANVLTF.

This sequence joins TRBV3-1 (or the pseudogene TRBV3-2) and TRBJ2-2; D gene uncertain. The CDR3 totals 16 residues. V was cut by 1 base and J by 2 bases, with 11 bases left in between. Germline V CDR1 and CDR2: LGHDT, YNNKEL (reference sequence). CDR3 amino acids: CASSQAYLVNTGELFF. The CDR3 bases are TGTGCCAGCAGCCAAGCTTATCTTGTCAACACCGGGGAGCTGTTTTTT.

CDR3 loop: CATYREEGDIQYF. In DNA form, the CDR3 reads TGTGCCACCTACCGCGAGGAAGGGGACATTCAGTACTTC. This chain links TRBV19 with TRBJ2-4; maybe TRBD1 (5 bases). Trimming took 10 bases from V and 8 from J, leaving 18 bases between them. The CDR3 consists of 13 residues. Germline V lookup: CDR1 LNHDA, CDR2 SQIVND (reference sequence).

DNA of the CDR3: TGTGCCAGCAGTTTACCTGGACAGTATAATTCACCCCTCCACTTT. This sequence encodes CASSLPGQYNSPLHF. The V gene is TRBV28, the J gene TRBJ1-6; weak D call: TRBD1 (6 bases). V lost 2 bases to trimming and J lost 4 bases, with 9 bases between them. The CDR3 is 15 residues long. In germline, CDR1 is MDHEN, CDR2 SYDVKM. Full variable domain (rest looked up from reference TRBV28 and TRBJ1-6): DVKVTQSSRYLVKRTGEKVFLECVQDMDHENMFWYRQDPGLGLRLIYFSYDVKMKEKGDIPEGYSVSREKKERFSLILESASTNQTSMYLCASSLPGQYNSPLHFGNGTRLTVT.

This rearrangement joins TRBV7-9 to TRBJ2-5; D remains ambiguous. CDR1 is SEHNR and CDR2 is FQNEAQ in the germline V gene (reference sequence). The CDR3 spans 14 residues. V was cut by 5 bases and J by 2 bases, with 12 bases left in between. Here the CDR3 DNA reads TGTGCCAGCAGCATCCCGACGGAGCAAGAGACCCAGTACTTC. This codes for CASSIPTEQETQYF.

The CDR3 loop reads CASSQGLAGGGTYNEQFF. The CDR3 bases are TGTGCCAGCAGCCAAGGGCTAGCGGGAGGGGGTACCTACAATGAGCAGTTCTTC. V and J are TRBV4-2 and TRBJ2-1; 12 positions agree with TRBD2. V was pared by 1 base and J by 2 bases, with 6 bases of the junction left unmatched. The CDR3 sequence is 18 residues long. Germline V lookup: CDR1 LGHNA, CDR2 YNFKEQ.

The rearrangement uses TRBV4-1 and TRBJ2-3; 7 bases are shared with TRBD2. The CDR3 is 16 residues long. The germline V gene has CDR1 MGHRA and CDR2 YSYEKL. With 3 bases clipped from V and 2 bases from J, the junction kept 8 bases outside the gene matches. As DNA, the CDR3 is TGCGCCAGCAGCCACAAAGATGGGAGGGACACAGATACGCAGTATTTT. Protein sequence: CASSHKDGRDTDTQYF.